This T cell receptor beta chain originates from a study of CD8+ T cells in alopecia areata. V lost 5 bases, J lost 8 bases, and 9 bases stayed unmatched. CDR1 is SGHRS and CDR2 is YFSETQ in the germline V gene. The CDR3 totals 14 residues. After isolation, RNA underwent reverse transcription to generate cDNA as the sequencing template. Sequenced by immunoSEQ multiplex PCR; TCRdb stores in-frame clones only, minus some. This sample has about 210,000 clones, with around 66% found just once. Indicated treatment: oral pan-JAK inhibitor, 5-10 mg twice daily. The chain couples TRBV5-1 to TRBJ2-1, with 8 positions matching TRBD1. Material: CD4+ T cells sorted from blood, obtained at week 4, from a patient treated with tofacitinib. The clonotype originates from a human donor with alopecia areata. DNA for the CDR3: TGCGCCAGCAGATTCTGGACAGGGCTCGATGAGCAGTTCTTC. Encoded protein: CASRFWTGLDEQFF.